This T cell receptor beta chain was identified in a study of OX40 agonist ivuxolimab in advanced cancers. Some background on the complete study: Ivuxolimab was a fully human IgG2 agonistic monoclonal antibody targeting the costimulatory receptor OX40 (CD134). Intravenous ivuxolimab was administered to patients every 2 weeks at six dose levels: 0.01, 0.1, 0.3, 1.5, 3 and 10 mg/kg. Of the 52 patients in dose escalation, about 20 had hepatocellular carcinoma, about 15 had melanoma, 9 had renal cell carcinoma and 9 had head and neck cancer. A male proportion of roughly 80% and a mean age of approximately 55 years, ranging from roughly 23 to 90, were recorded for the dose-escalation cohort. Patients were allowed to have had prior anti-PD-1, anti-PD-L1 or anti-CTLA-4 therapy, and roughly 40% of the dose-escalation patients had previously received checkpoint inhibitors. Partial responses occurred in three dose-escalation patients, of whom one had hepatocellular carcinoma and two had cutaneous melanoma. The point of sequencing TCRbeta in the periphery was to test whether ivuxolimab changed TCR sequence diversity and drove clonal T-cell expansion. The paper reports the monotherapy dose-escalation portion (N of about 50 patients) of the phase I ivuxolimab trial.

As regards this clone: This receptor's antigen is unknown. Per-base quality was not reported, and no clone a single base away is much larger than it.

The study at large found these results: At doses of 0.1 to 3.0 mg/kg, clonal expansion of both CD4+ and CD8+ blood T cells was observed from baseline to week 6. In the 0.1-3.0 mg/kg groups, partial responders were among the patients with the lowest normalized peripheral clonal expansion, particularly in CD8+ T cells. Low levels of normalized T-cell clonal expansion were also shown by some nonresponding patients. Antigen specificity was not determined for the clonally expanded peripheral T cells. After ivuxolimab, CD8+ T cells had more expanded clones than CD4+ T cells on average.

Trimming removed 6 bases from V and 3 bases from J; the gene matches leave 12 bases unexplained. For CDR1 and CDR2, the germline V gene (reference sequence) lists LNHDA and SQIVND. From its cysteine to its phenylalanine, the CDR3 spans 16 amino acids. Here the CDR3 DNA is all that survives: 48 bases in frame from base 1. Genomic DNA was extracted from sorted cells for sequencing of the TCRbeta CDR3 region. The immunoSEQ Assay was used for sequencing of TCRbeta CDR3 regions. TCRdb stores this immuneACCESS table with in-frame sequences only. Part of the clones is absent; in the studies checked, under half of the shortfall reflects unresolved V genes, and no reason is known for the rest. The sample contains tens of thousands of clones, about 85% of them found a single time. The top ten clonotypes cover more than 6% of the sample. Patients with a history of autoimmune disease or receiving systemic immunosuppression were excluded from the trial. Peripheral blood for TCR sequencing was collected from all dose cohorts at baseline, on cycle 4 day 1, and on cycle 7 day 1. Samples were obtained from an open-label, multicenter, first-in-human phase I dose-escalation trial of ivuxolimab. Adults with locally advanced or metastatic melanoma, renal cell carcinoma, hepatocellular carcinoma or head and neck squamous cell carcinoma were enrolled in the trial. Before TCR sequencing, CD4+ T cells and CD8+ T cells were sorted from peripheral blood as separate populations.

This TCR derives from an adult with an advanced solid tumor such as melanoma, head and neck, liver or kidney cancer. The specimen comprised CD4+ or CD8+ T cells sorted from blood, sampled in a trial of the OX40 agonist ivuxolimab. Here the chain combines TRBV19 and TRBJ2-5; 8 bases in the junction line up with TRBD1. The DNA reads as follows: TGTGCCAGTAGCACAGGGGGTACTTTGGGAGAAGAGACCCAGTACTTC. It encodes CASSTGGTLGEETQYF.